This T cell receptor beta chain is drawn from a study of neurological immune-mediated disorders. Study outcomes and limitations: Private repertoires in all groups were suggested by the finding that expanded clones across subjects shared no CDR3 amino acid sequences.

This clonotype was counted ten times or more. What it recognizes is unknown. The germline V gene encodes CDR1 DFQATT and CDR2 SNEGSKA (reference sequence). This CDR3 comprises 12 residues. V lost 6 bases to trimming and J lost 2 bases; unmatched junction nucleotides: 2. Time point indicated: longitudinal time-point 2. PBMCs stored at -80 C, numbering 2 million, were the origin of the unsorted libraries. Synthesis of cDNA used 5'RACE (with 10-nucleotide random UMIs). TCRdb redid the calling of the 5' RACE reads with MiXCR, one entry per CDR3 protein. The top ten hold around 5% of the sample, which has under 100,000 distinct CDR3 sequences, under 15% seen once.

The chain combines TRBV20-1 with TRBJ2-7; 9 bases line up with TRBD2. The source material was PBMCs. The clonotype was recovered from a female donor with HTLV-1-associated myelopathy (HAM/TSP). In nucleotides, the CDR3 is TGCAGTGCCGTAGCGGGGGCCTACGAGCAGTACTTC. Its translation: CSAVAGAYEQYF.